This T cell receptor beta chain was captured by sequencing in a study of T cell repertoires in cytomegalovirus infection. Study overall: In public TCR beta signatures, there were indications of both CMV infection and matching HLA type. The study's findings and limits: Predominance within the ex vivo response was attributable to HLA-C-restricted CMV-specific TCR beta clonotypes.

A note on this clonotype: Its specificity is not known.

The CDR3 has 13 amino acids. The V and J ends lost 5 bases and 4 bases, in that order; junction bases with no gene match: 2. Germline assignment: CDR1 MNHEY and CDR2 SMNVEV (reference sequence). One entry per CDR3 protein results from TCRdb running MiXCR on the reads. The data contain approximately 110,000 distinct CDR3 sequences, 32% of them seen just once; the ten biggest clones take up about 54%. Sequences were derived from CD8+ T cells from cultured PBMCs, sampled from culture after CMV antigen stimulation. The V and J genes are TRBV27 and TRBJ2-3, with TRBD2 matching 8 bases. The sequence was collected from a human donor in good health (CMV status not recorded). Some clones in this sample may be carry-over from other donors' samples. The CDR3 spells CASSHGGADTQYF. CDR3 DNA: TGTGCCAGCAGTCACGGGGGGGCAGATACGCAGTATTTT.